The T cell receptor (beta chain) described here comes from a study of T cells in Graves' hyperthyroidism and ophthalmopathy. Researchers amplified the TCR beta CDR3 regions from RNA transcripts. A set of HTBI primers served as the primers for a first-round RT-PCR of the TCR CDR3. TCRdb redid the calling of the multiplex PCR reads with MiXCR, one entry per CDR3 protein. The sample has a few hundred thousand distinct CDR3 sequences, 15% to 17% seen once. J gave up 1 base and V 0 bases, and 5 bases lay outside the gene matches. The CDR3 has 16 amino acids. Germline CDR1 reads SGHVS; CDR2 reads FQNEAQ. The chain links TRBV7-8 to TRBJ1-1; 7 positions match TRBD1. This receptor was obtained from a woman between 18 and 29 years old with Graves' hyperthyroidism. Sequenced sample: blood. As DNA, the CDR3 is TGTGCCAGCAGCTTAGCCTACAGGGGCAAGAACACTGAAGCTTTCTTT. It specifies CASSLAYRGKNTEAFF.